This TCR beta chain was recovered during a study of T cell repertoires in cytomegalovirus infection. In this sample, this clonotype turned up a few times. No antigen is known for it. V was pared by 9 bases and J by 2 bases, with 8 bases of the junction left unmatched. Per germline, CDR1 SGHKS and CDR2 YYEKEE (reference sequence). This CDR3 has 14 amino acids. TCRdb recomputed calls from the reads with MiXCR, one row per CDR3 protein. Of about 920,000 distinct CDR3 sequences in the sample, 31% were seen once. Sequenced material: cultured CD8+ T cells from PBMCs, taken from culture after CMV antigen stimulation. This TCR was recovered from a human donor in good health (CMV status not recorded). Some clones in this sample may be carry-over from other donors' samples. This chain uses TRBV5-5 with TRBJ2-1; the match to TRBD2 covers 7 bases. CDR3 sequence: CATAGGVAYNEQFF. DNA for the CDR3: TGTGCCACAGCTGGGGGGGTTGCCTACAATGAGCAGTTCTTC.